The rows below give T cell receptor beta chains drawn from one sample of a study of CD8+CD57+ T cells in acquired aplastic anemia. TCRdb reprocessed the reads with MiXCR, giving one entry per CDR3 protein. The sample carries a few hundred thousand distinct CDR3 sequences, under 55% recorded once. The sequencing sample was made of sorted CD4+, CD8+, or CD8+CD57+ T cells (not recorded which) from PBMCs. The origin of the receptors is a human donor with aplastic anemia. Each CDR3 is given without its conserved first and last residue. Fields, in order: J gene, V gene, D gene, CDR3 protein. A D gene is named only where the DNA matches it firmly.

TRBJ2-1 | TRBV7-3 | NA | ASGSRQGLHNEQF
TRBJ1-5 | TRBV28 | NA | ASSLRGAGQPQH
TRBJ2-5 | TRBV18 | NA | ASSPGGTGQETQY
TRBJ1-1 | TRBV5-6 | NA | ASSFSDTEAF
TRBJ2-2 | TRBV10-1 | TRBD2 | ASSESSSGSTGELF
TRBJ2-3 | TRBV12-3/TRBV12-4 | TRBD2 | ASSIYTSGGGGTQY
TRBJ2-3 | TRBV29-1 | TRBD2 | SVAWTSRIPDTQY
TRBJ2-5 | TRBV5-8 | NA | ASSLGGFAETQY
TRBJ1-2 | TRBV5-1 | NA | ATKTGAGANYGYT
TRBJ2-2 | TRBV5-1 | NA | ASSLEGLSNTGELF
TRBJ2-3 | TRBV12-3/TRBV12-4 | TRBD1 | ASSVSRDRAGDTQY
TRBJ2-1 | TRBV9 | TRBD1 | ASSEQGAPYNEQF
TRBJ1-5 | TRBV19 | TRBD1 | ASRRDREGNQPQH
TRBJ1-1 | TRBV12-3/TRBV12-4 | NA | ASSFWSTYTEAF
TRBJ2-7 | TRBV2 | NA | ASTQGQGRYEQY
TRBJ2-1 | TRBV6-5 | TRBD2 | ASRGGGTSAYEQF
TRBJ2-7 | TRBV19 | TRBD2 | ASRSRGGEEQY
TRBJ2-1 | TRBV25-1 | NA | ASSHSGSNSYNEQF
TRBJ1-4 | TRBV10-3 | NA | AISGGGANEKLF
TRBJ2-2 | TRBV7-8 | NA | ASSLNRDTGELF
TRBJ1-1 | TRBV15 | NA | ATSRTGDRWNTEAF
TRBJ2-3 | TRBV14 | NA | ASSHISGGRDTQY
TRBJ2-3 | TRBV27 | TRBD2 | ASSPTAGSTDTQY
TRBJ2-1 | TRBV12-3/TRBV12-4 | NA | ASSFVQGLNEQF
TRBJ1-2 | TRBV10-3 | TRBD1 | AISESGGQGQRGYT
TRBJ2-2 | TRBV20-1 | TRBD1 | SARDRAQGGELF
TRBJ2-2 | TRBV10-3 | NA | AISEVDEGGGELF
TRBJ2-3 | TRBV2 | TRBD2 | ASSEGGGAFRSDTQY
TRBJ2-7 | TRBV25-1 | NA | ASSASDNLSNEQY
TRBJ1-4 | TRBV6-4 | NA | ASSRTAKGDSNEKLF
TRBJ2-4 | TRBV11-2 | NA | ASSLLGLAKNIQY
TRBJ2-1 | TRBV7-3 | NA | ASSLSHAGSNEQF
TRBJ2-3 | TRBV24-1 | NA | ATSDRTSRGTDTQY
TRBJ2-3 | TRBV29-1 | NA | SVESQGTSFSLDTQY
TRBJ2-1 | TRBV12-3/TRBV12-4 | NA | ASTGSSYNEQF
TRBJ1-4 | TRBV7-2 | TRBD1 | ASSFSTSGTGKEKLF
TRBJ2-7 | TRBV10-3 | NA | AISESLEQY
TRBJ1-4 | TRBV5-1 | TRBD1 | ASSSDRDSLNEKLF
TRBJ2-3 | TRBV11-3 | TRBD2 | ASSAPTSGGTDTQY
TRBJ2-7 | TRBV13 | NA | ASSPSVGGYYEQY
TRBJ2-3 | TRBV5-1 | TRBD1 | ASSLGGTVTDTQY
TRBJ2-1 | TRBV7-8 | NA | ASSFSRTDNEQF
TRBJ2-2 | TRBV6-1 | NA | ASRRLANTGELF
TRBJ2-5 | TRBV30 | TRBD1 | AWNRDRQETQY
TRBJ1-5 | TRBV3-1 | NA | ASSPHGQPQH
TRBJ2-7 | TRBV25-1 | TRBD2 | ASSPRLAYEQY
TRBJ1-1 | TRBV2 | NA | ASKRFMNTEAF
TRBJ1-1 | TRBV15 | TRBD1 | ATGEGQDTEAF
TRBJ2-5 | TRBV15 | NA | ATSRDQGVETQY
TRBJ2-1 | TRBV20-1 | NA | SARVSAPSSYNEQF
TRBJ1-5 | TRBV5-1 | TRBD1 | ASSVTGDQPQH
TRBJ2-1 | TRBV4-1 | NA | ASSQDAQPSSYNEQF
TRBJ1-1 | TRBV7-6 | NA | ASSLHTGTLNTEAF
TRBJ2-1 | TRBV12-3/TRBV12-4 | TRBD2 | ASSSSGVNEQF
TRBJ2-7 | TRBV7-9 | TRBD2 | ASSPKPQTSGATYEQY